A selection of T cell receptor beta chains follows, all from one sample in a study of response to subunit inactivated influenza vaccine. TCRdb itself ran the RT-PCR reads through MiXCR, one entry per CDR3 protein. The repertoire consists of approximately 700,000 distinct CDR3 sequences, with over 11% occurring once and the leading ten covering around 6.5%. Here the sequenced sample was PBMCs from blood, taken less than 15 days before vaccination. These receptors were obtained from a man between 45 and 60 years old who received an inactivated influenza vaccine. Each CDR3 is given with its conserved first and last residue. The D gene is left open where the match is weak. Rows may omit the clone size; those that give it use once, few, many or a size class.

TRBV5-1	TRBJ2-3	-	-	CASSLWTSTDTQYF	TGTGCCAGCAGCTTATGGACTAGCACAGATACGCAGTATTTT
TRBV20-1	TRBJ2-7	few	-	CSASTRGHEQYF	TGCAGTGCTAGCACCAGGGGCCACGAGCAGTACTTC
TRBV28	TRBJ2-5	-	-	CASRHKDTRGGTQYF	TGTGCCAGCCGTCACAAGGACACCCGTGGTGGGACCCAGTACTTC
TRBV18	TRBJ1-5	-	TRBD1	CASSYTRQGVSNQPQHF	TGTGCCAGCTCCTACACCAGGCAGGGGGTAAGCAATCAGCCCCAGCATTTT
TRBV11-2	TRBJ2-7	few	-	CASSLKWDPSIYEQYF	TGTGCCAGCAGCTTAAAGTGGGACCCCTCAATTTACGAGCAGTACTTC
TRBV7-9	TRBJ2-7	-	-	CASSPVSREQYF	TGTGCCAGCAGCCCCGTCTCCCGAGAGCAGTACTTC
TRBV20-1	TRBJ1-1	-	TRBD1	CSARPTGQGLNTEAFF	TGCAGTGCTAGACCCACTGGACAGGGACTGAACACTGAAGCTTTCTTT
TRBV2	TRBJ1-6	-	-	CASRHRNNGPLHF	TGTGCCAGCAGGCACAGGAATAATGGACCCCTCCACTTT
TRBV7-9	TRBJ1-1	few	TRBD1	CASSLATGTGLTEAFF	TGTGCCAGCAGCTTAGCCACCGGGACAGGGCTCACTGAAGCTTTCTTT
TRBV20-1	TRBJ1-5	-	-	CSARLRGSGNQPQHF	TGCAGTGCTAGATTGCGGGGCTCGGGGAATCAGCCCCAGCATTTT
TRBV7-2	TRBJ1-4	few	-	CASSTRANEKLFF	TGTGCCAGCAGCACCCGGGCCAATGAAAAACTGTTTTTT
TRBV2	TRBJ2-1	few	TRBD1	CASSLLGTGTFHEQFF	TGTGCCAGCAGCTTATTAGGGACAGGGACATTCCATGAGCAGTTCTTC
TRBV7-8	TRBJ1-6	few	-	CASSSGTGIYNSPLHF	TGTGCCAGCAGCTCCGGGACGGGGATCTATAATTCACCCCTCCACTTT
TRBV15	TRBJ2-7	-	-	CATSRDRTYYEQYF	TGTGCCACCAGCAGAGATAGGACATACTACGAGCAGTACTTC
TRBV5-1	TRBJ2-5	few	TRBD2	CASSLAGRVETQYF	TGCGCCAGCAGCTTGGCAGGGAGGGTGGAGACCCAGTACTTC
TRBV3-1	TRBJ1-6	few	-	CASGRLWSSPLHF	TGTGCCAGCGGACGACTCTGGAGCTCACCCCTCCACTTT
TRBV4-2	TRBJ2-2	few	-	CASSQDRTQAAGELFF	TGTGCCAGCAGCCAAGATCGGACACAAGCAGCCGGGGAGCTGTTTTTT
TRBV6-2/TRBV6-3	TRBJ2-3	-	TRBD2	CASSYLAGRVKDTQYF	TGTGCCAGCAGTTACCTAGCGGGAAGGGTTAAGGATACGCAGTATTTT
TRBV7-2	TRBJ2-7	-	TRBD2	CASSLATSGGYEQYF	TGTGCCAGCAGCTTAGCGACGAGCGGGGGCTACGAGCAGTACTTC
TRBV24-1	TRBJ2-3	few	-	CATSKADTQYF	TGTGCCACCAGTAAGGCAGATACGCAGTATTTT
TRBV2	TRBJ2-1	-	TRBD2	CASSGNQLFGLAGGPEQFF	TGTGCCAGCAGCGGAAACCAACTATTTGGGCTAGCGGGAGGGCCTGAGCAGTTCTTC
TRBV12-3/TRBV12-4	TRBJ2-5	few	-	CASSRRQDQETQYF	TGTGCCAGCAGCCGCCGACAAGACCAAGAGACCCAGTACTTC
TRBV3-1	TRBJ2-3	few	-	CASSQVTTTSTDTQYF	TGTGCCAGCAGCCAAGTGACAACCACTAGCACAGATACGCAGTATTTT
TRBV20-1	TRBJ1-5	few	TRBD1	CSAKGTGGDQPQHF	TGCAGTGCTAAGGGGACAGGGGGCGATCAGCCCCAGCATTTT
TRBV6-1	TRBJ2-3	few	TRBD2	CASSSYPQSGGRTDTQYF	TGTGCCAGCAGCAGTTACCCTCAAAGCGGGGGCCGCACAGATACGCAGTATTTT
TRBV6-5	TRBJ2-3	few	TRBD2	CASSYPPGLAGTDTQYF	TGTGCCAGCAGTTACCCTCCCGGACTAGCGGGGACAGATACGCAGTATTTT
TRBV20-1	TRBJ1-3	few	-	CSATPDSGNTIYF	TGCAGTGCTACCCCGGACTCTGGAAACACCATATATTTT
TRBV7-2	TRBJ2-1	-	-	CASSLVQVSYNEQFF	TGTGCCAGCAGCTTAGTTCAGGTATCCTACAATGAGCAGTTCTTC
TRBV7-2	TRBJ2-1	-	TRBD1	CASSTDRAGEQFF	TGTGCCAGCAGCACGGACAGGGCGGGTGAGCAGTTCTTC
TRBV6-2/TRBV6-3	TRBJ2-3	few	TRBD2	CASSYSILRGSSTDTQYF	TGTGCCAGCAGTTACTCGATTTTGCGGGGGAGTAGCACAGATACGCAGTATTTT
TRBV20-1	TRBJ2-1	few	TRBD2	CSARLAGGFNEQFF	TGCAGTGCTAGACTAGCGGGAGGTTTTAATGAGCAGTTCTTC
TRBV5-1	TRBJ2-5	few	-	CASSLAKWQETQYF	TGCGCCAGCAGCTTGGCCAAATGGCAAGAGACCCAGTACTTC
TRBV7-9	TRBJ2-2	-	TRBD1	CASSLRGLGGELFF	TGTGCCAGCAGCTTAAGGGGGCTCGGCGGGGAGCTGTTTTTT
TRBV12-3/TRBV12-4	TRBJ1-5	-	TRBD1	CASSLQGGLRGQPQHF	TGTGCCAGCAGTCTACAGGGGGGCTTAAGGGGTCAGCCCCAGCATTTT
TRBV20-1	TRBJ1-2	few	-	CSASSTARYGYTF	TGCAGTGCTAGTAGTACCGCGCGGTATGGCTACACCTTC
TRBV6-5	TRBJ2-1	many	-	CASSYDLGAGYNEQFF	TGTGCCAGCAGTTACGACTTGGGGGCGGGGTACAATGAGCAGTTCTTC
TRBV28	TRBJ1-2	-	-	CASHPTGNYGYTF	TGTGCCAGCCACCCTACAGGGAATTATGGCTACACCTTC
TRBV12-3/TRBV12-4	TRBJ2-1	few	-	CASSLVLSGALGAVHRYNEQFF	TGTGCCAGCAGTTTAGTATTGTCGGGCGCGTTAGGGGCCGTCCATAGGTACAATGAGCAGTTCTTC
TRBV10-3	TRBJ2-1	-	TRBD2	CAIRGFLAGVDEQFF	TGTGCCATCAGAGGTTTCCTAGCGGGAGTAGATGAGCAGTTCTTC
TRBV4-1	TRBJ1-1	-	TRBD1	CASSQPNRGMNTEAFF	TGCGCCAGCAGCCAGCCAAACAGGGGCATGAACACTGAAGCTTTCTTT
TRBV9	TRBJ1-1	-	-	CASSVGRADTEAFF	TGTGCCAGCAGCGTAGGCAGGGCGGACACTGAAGCTTTCTTT
TRBV7-8	TRBJ2-7	-	-	CASSGTILEQYF	TGTGCCAGCAGCGGGACCATTCTCGAGCAGTACTTC
TRBV5-1	TRBJ2-5	-	TRBD1	CASADRTGGAETQYF	TGCGCCAGCGCTGACAGGACAGGGGGCGCAGAGACCCAGTACTTC
TRBV5-6	TRBJ1-1	few	-	CASSLRWSEAFF	TGTGCCAGCAGCTTGCGGTGGAGCGAAGCTTTCTTT
TRBV12-3/TRBV12-4	TRBJ2-7	few	TRBD1	CASSGTGRAYEQYF	TGTGCCAGCAGTGGGACAGGCCGGGCCTACGAGCAGTACTTC
TRBV20-1	TRBJ2-7	-	TRBD1	CSATDRAEQYF	TGCAGTGCTACAGACAGGGCCGAGCAGTACTTC
TRBV10-3	TRBJ2-3	few	-	CAISESNGRSDTQYF	TGTGCCATCAGTGAGAGTAATGGAAGGTCAGATACGCAGTATTTT
TRBV6-8	TRBJ2-3	-	-	CASSHPGTGSTDTQYF	TGTGCCAGCAGTCACCCCGGGACTGGTAGCACAGATACGCAGTATTTT
TRBV28	TRBJ2-7	-	TRBD2	CASSSGAGEYEQYF	TGTGCCAGCAGTTCCGGAGCGGGGGAGTACGAGCAGTACTTC